This T cell receptor beta chain stems from a study of CD8+CD57+ T cells in acquired aplastic anemia. Study conclusions and caveats: The number of CD8+ CDR3 sequences shared by patients and controls was twenty-nine.

Germline V gives CDR1 SGHTA, CDR2 FQGNSA. The CDR3 length is 14 residues. V lost 1 base to trimming and J lost 2 bases, with 9 bases between them. Concerning this clonotype itself: Its antigen is still unknown.

TCR beta VDJ combinations and CDR3 sequences were profiled from genomic DNA. TCRdb independently ran MiXCR on the reads; one entry per CDR3 protein. The sample carries some 47,000 distinct CDR3 sequences, approximately 78% recorded once. Sequencing was done on a sample of sorted CD4+, CD8+, or CD8+CD57+ T cells (not recorded which) from PBMCs. This receptor was taken from a human donor in good health, serving as a control. V and J are TRBV7-2 and TRBJ2-7; D gene unclear. The CDR3 DNA follows: TGTGCCAGCAGCTTAGTGGGCACTACCTACGAGCAGTACTTC. Translating gives CASSLVGTTYEQYF.